These 16 T cell receptor beta chains were sequenced from one sample in a study of T cell repertoires in cytomegalovirus infection. Via MiXCR, TCRdb re-called the reads, giving one row per CDR3 protein. The sample has about 190,000 distinct CDR3 sequences, approximately 28% seen once. Sequences were obtained from PBMCs. The source is a human donor in good health (CMV status not recorded). Some clones in this sample may be carry-over from other donors' samples.

The rearrangement joins TRBV6-2 or TRBV6-3 to TRBJ2-3; 7 nucleotides match TRBD2. The germline gives CDR1 MNHEY, CDR2 SVGEGT. The CDR3 is made up of 17 amino acids. J was trimmed by 2 bases and V by 10 bases; bases with no gene match: 18. The CDR3 here is CATGGRKPTPSTDTQYF. The CDR3 DNA reads TGTGCCACGGGGGGTAGGAAGCCCACCCCCTCCACAGATACGCAGTATTTT.

The chain recombines TRBV20-1 with TRBJ2-1; 11 bases line up with TRBD2. CDR3 length equals 15 residues. V gave up 3 bases and J gave up 4 bases; unmatched junction bases: 5. Germline CDR1 reads DFQATT; CDR2 reads SNEGSKA (reference sequence). CDR3 bases: TGCAGTGCTAGGGCGTGGACTAGCGGGTACAATGAGCAGTTCTTC. This codes for CSARAWTSGYNEQFF.

In its sample, this clonotype was seen a few times. The V gene is TRBV14, the J gene TRBJ2-1, with 7 positions matching TRBD1. There are 16 residues in the CDR3. Germline CDR1 SGHDN, CDR2 FVKESK. V trimming: 2 bases; J trimming: 5 bases; junction bases outside the gene matches: 9. The CDR3 sequence is CASSQRLRDSNNEQFF. The CDR3 DNA is TGTGCCAGCAGCCAAAGACTTCGGGACAGCAACAATGAGCAGTTCTTC.

The CDR3 region is CSVESDREETQYF. The DNA for the CDR3 is TGCAGCGTTGAGTCCGATCGAGAAGAGACCCAGTACTTC. The chain has TRBV29-1 and TRBJ2-5; D not resolved. Germline V gene data show CDR1 as SQVTM and CDR2 as ANQGSEA. CDR3 length equals 13 residues. Trimming cost V 3 bases and J 3 bases, with 11 bases left between them.

V and J are TRBV6-8 and TRBJ2-7; D perhaps matches TRBD1 (5 bases). Germline V lookup: CDR1 MNHGY, CDR2 SAAAGT. This CDR3 has 13 amino acids. V was cut by 4 bases and J by 4 bases, with 11 bases left in between. CDR3 amino acids: CASSSSTAYEQYF. Written as DNA, the CDR3 is TGTGCCAGCAGTTCATCGACAGCTTACGAGCAGTACTTC.

This clonotype was seen many times. This sequence joins TRBV7-2 and TRBJ2-3; the D is unclear. The germline CDR1 and CDR2 sequences are SGHTA and FQGNSA. This CDR3 has 15 residues. V was trimmed by 1 base and J by 5 bases, leaving 13 bases between them. The CDR3: CASSLDPERRDTQYF. In nucleotides, the CDR3 is TGTGCCAGCAGCTTAGATCCGGAACGGAGAGATACGCAGTATTTT.

V is TRBV29-1 and J is TRBJ2-4; the D gene is possibly TRBD2 (5 bases). The germline V gene encodes CDR1 SQVTM and CDR2 ANQGSEA. The ends were cut back, 7 bases at V and 1 base at J, with 14 bases in the middle. This CDR3 comprises 14 residues. The CDR3 is CSALRPGAKNIQYF. The CDR3 DNA reads as TGCAGCGCCCTGCGACCGGGGGCCAAAAACATTCAGTACTTC.

This clonotype was seen a few times. The chain employs TRBV5-1 and TRBJ2-7; D is tentatively TRBD1 or TRBD2 (6 bases each). The CDR3 contains 14 residues. Germline V gene data show CDR1 as SGHRS and CDR2 as YFSETQ. The V gene lost 2 bases and the J gene lost 5 bases, with 14 bases spanning the gap. The CDR3: CASSFGLGGDEQYF. The CDR3 DNA is TGCGCCAGCAGCTTCGGACTCGGGGGCGACGAGCAGTACTTC. Combining the CDR3 with reference TRBV5-1 and TRBJ2-7 gives the whole variable domain KAGVTQTPRYLIKTRGQQVTLSCSPISGHRSVSWYQQTPGQGLQFLFEYFSETQRNKGNFPGRFSGRQFSNSRSEMNVSTLELGDSALYLCASSFGLGGDEQYFGPGTRLTVT.

The chain links TRBV11-2 to TRBJ2-1; D ambiguous. V was pared by 7 bases and J by 0 bases, with 7 bases between. In germline, CDR1 is SGHAT, CDR2 FQNNGV. There are 13 residues in the CDR3. CDR3 protein: CASTRSSYNEQFF. In DNA, the CDR3 is TGTGCCAGCACGAGGAGCTCCTACAATGAGCAGTTCTTC. The full variable domain, rest sourced from reference TRBV11-2 and TRBJ2-1, is EAGVAQSPRYKIIEKRQSVAFWCNPISGHATLYWYQQILGQGPKLLIQFQNNGVVDDSQLPKDRFSAERLKGVDSTLKIQPAKLEDSAVYLCASTRSSYNEQFFGPGTRLTVL.

The chain employs TRBV19 and TRBJ2-7; 7 nucleotides line up with TRBD1. Germline CDR1 is LNHDA and CDR2 is SQIVND (reference sequence). V shed 7 bases and J 0 bases; nucleotides not matched to a gene: 6. The CDR3 has 14 residues. The CDR3 nucleotides are TGTGCCAGTACTTTGACAGGGAGCTCCTACGAGCAGTACTTC. This codes for CASTLTGSSYEQYF.

This clonotype was counted ten times or more. V usage is TRBV7-2 and J usage is TRBJ2-7, with D hard to call. Germline assignment: CDR1 SGHTA and CDR2 FQGNSA. CDR3 length equals 14 residues. The ends were cut back, 5 bases at V and 2 bases at J, with 13 bases in the middle. CDR3 coding DNA: TGTGCCAGCAGCCGTGAAGGTCCTACCTACGAGCAGTACTTC. Protein product: CASSREGPTYEQYF.

V gene TRBV12-3 or TRBV12-4 combines with J gene TRBJ2-2; D gene unclear. This CDR3 has 12 amino acids. The V end lost 3 bases, the J end lost 8 bases, and 7 bases lay between the germline ends. The CDR3 sequence: CASSFTEGELFF. The DNA for the CDR3 is TGTGCCAGCAGTTTTACCGAAGGGGAGCTGTTTTTT.

The rearrangement uses TRBV5-1 and TRBJ1-2; D possibly corresponds to TRBD1 (5 bases). Germline loops: CDR1 SGHRS, CDR2 YFSETQ. The CDR3 sequence is 12 residues long. With 4 bases removed from V and 6 bases from J, the gap between germline ends came to 10 bases. CDR3 bases: TGCGCCAGCAGCCCGACAGAGGATGGCTACACCTTC. Its translation: CASSPTEDGYTF.

The chain joins TRBV19 to TRBJ1-1; D is ambiguous. Trimming removed 6 bases at V and 1 base at J, with 18 bases between. CDR3 length equals 16 residues. Looked up from germline, CDR1 is LNHDA and CDR2 is SQIVND (reference sequence). CDR3: CASSLSGPGGNTEAFF. CDR3 in DNA: TGTGCCAGTAGCCTCTCCGGTCCAGGAGGGAACACTGAAGCTTTCTTT.

The V gene is TRBV7-6, the J gene TRBJ2-3; 9 bases line up with TRBD1. V shed 7 bases, J shed 2 bases, and the junction held 7 bases outside the gene matches. CDR3 size: 15 residues. The germline V gene has CDR1 SGHVS and CDR2 FNYEAQ. CDR3 nucleotides: TGTGCCAGCACCAACCGGACAGGGGTCACAGATACGCAGTATTTT. This sequence encodes CASTNRTGVTDTQYF. The full variable domain, with the rest looked up from reference TRBV7-6 and TRBJ2-3, is GAGVSQSPRYKVTKRGQDVALRCDPISGHVSLYWYRQALGQGPEFLTYFNYEAQQDKSGLPNDRFSAERPEGSISTLTIQRTEQRDSAMYRCASTNRTGVTDTQYFGPGTRLTVL.

This clonotype was counted only a few times. J is TRBJ1-1 and V is TRBV11-2; the match to TRBD1 covers 12 bases. This CDR3 is 17 amino acids long. The germline CDR1 and CDR2 sequences are SGHAT and FQNNGV. V lost 7 bases to trimming and J lost 5 bases; unmatched junction nucleotides: 14. In DNA, the CDR3 is TGTGCCAGCACACAGGGACAGGGGGCATTTTTCAGGACTGAAGCTTTCTTT. Translating it yields CASTQGQGAFFRTEAFF.